This TCR beta chain came from a study of OX40 agonist ivuxolimab in advanced cancers. General study findings and limits: At doses 0.1 to 3.0 mg/kg, CD4+ and CD8+ clones expanded.

Trimming took off 2 bases at V and 14 bases at J, with 1 base between the two ends. The CDR3 runs 8 residues. There are a few counts of this clone. Antigen: not known. TCRdb's table, derived via immunoSEQ multiplex PCR, lists solely in-frame clones and lacks some. The sample lists over 55,000 clones, approximately 83% occurring once. J is TRBJ2-1 and V is TRBV23-1; no definite D call. TRBV23-1 is an ORF, with its function uncertain. The TCR comes from an adult with an advanced solid tumor such as melanoma, head and neck, liver or kidney cancer. The material sequenced was CD4+ or CD8+ T cells sorted from blood, taken in a trial of the OX40 agonist ivuxolimab. In DNA, the CDR3 is TGCGCCAGCAGTCAAGAGTTCTTC. This encodes CASSQEFF.